A single sample gave rise to the 29 T cell receptor beta chains below, sequenced in a study of read filtering for tumor transcriptome and immune sequencing. Molecular barcoded adaptors covering alpha/delta and beta/gamma chains were used on roughly 400 ng RNA. Via MiXCR, TCRdb re-called the reads, giving one row per CDR3 protein. The sample has approximately 45,000 distinct CDR3 sequences, about a fifth seen once; the top ten hold about 40%. Source material: a population of CD138-negative cells sorted from bone marrow. The receptors derive from a donor aged 40 or over with multiple myeloma.

This clonotype was counted between two and nine times. The CDR3 DNA follows: TGCGCCAGCAGCCCTCAGGGCAGGACAGATACGCAGTATTTT. This gives the protein CASSPQGRTDTQYF. The chain employs TRBV5-1 and TRBJ2-3, with D perhaps TRBD1 (5 bases). The CDR3 length is 14 residues. V was clipped by 4 bases and J by 3 bases, with 12 bases between them. CDR1 and CDR2 from the germline V gene are SGHRS and YFSETQ.

This clonotype was counted many times. This chain connects TRBV29-1 to TRBJ2-2; D gene uncertain. Germline V lookup: CDR1 SQVTM, CDR2 ANQGSEA. The V end was cut by 2 bases, the J end by 4 bases, with 20 bases between. The CDR3 consists of 17 residues. This chain's CDR3 is CSVETEQIWGGTGELFF. For the CDR3, the DNA is TGCAGCGTTGAAACCGAACAGATTTGGGGTGGCACCGGGGAGCTGTTTTTT.

This clonotype was picked up many times. The gene calls are TRBV7-9 and TRBJ2-5, with 7 positions matching TRBD2. This CDR3 is built from 16 residues. Germline assignment: CDR1 SEHNR and CDR2 FQNEAQ (reference sequence). Losses at the gene ends were 5 bases for V and 5 bases for J; bases not matched to a gene: 14. CDR3 bases: TGTGCCAGCAGCCCGTTACTGGGGAGGGCCCGGGAGACCCAGTACTTC. Translating it yields CASSPLLGRARETQYF.

This clonotype was observed at least ten times. The rearrangement links TRBV19 to TRBJ2-7; tentatively, D is TRBD2 (6 bases). This CDR3 has 15 residues. Germline-derived CDR1 and CDR2 are LNHDA and SQIVND (reference sequence). Trimming shortened V by 6 bases and J by 1 base, and 16 bases separated the two germline ends. In DNA form, the CDR3 reads TGTGCCAGTAGACACTCCGGGGGAGTATCCTACGAGCAGTACTTC. Its protein product is CASRHSGGVSYEQYF.

This clonotype was seen a handful of times. The chain carries TRBV5-1 and TRBJ2-3, with 8 bases aligning to TRBD2. The CDR3 consists of 16 residues. CDR1 and CDR2 from the germline V gene are SGHRS and YFSETQ. The J segment lost 1 base and the V segment lost 4 bases, leaving 8 bases of the junction unmatched. CDR3 amino acids: CASSRSGRRGTDTQYF. The CDR3 coding sequence is TGCGCCAGCAGCCGGAGCGGGAGACGCGGCACAGATACGCAGTATTTT.

With respect to this clonotype: The junction departs from germline at one end; a sequencing error may be responsible. The chain combines TRBV28 with TRBJ2-5; 9 bases are shared with TRBD1. The CDR3 covers 15 residues. Looked up from germline, CDR1 is MDHEN and CDR2 is SYDVKM. Written as DNA, the CDR3 is TGTCCCAGTAGTGGGGGACAGGGAGTAATAGAGGCCCAGTACTTC. This translates into CPSSGGQGVIEAQYF.

The CDR3 sequence: CSAPTNLADQETQYF. The DNA of the CDR3 is TGCAGTGCTCCAACCAATCTAGCGGACCAAGAGACCCAGTACTTC. V and J are TRBV20-1 and TRBJ2-5; 7 bases line up with TRBD2. J was trimmed by 0 bases and V by 5 bases; bases with no gene match: 9. This CDR3 comprises 15 residues. Germline-derived CDR1 and CDR2 are DFQATT and SNEGSKA (reference sequence).

This clonotype was observed many times. V is TRBV18 and J is TRBJ2-1; a weak D match, TRBD2 (6 bases). The CDR3 covers 13 residues. Germline CDR1 and CDR2: KGHSH and LQKENI. The ends were cut back, 2 bases at V and 10 bases at J, with 12 bases in the middle. As DNA, the CDR3 is TGTGCCAGCTCACCAGGAGGAGGGGAAGAGCAGTTCTTC. Amino acids: CASSPGGGEEQFF. The full variable domain, its missing parts supplied by reference TRBV18 and TRBJ2-1, is NAGVMQNPRHLVRRRGQEARLRCSPMKGHSHVYWYRQLPEEGLKFMVYLQKENIIDESGMPKERFSAEFPKEGPSILRIQQVVRGDSAAYFCASSPGGGEEQFFGPGTRLTVL.

As concerns this clonotype: This probably arose from a read error, given a far larger clone one base away. In nucleotides, the CDR3 is TGTGCCAGCAGTCACAGGGTTAAGAATTCACCCCTCCACTTT. Residues: CASSHRVKNSPLHF. The rearrangement uses TRBV12-3 or TRBV12-4 and TRBJ1-1; weak D call: TRBD1 (6 bases). Matching the DNA end better, TRBJ1-6 makes the J call doubtful. The CDR3 has 14 residues.

This clonotype was found a few times. The chain's CDR3 is CSARVPGSTDTQYF. As DNA, the CDR3 is TGCAGTGCTAGGGTGCCGGGTTCCACAGATACGCAGTATTTT. The chain has TRBV20-1 and TRBJ2-3; D unclear. Germline V gives CDR1 DFQATT, CDR2 SNEGSKA (reference sequence). The CDR3 loop spans 14 amino acids. Deletions cut 3 bases from V and 2 bases from J, with 12 bases between.

Many counts were recorded for this clonotype. This chain links TRBV19 with TRBJ1-1; no firm D call. The CDR3 contains 12 residues. Looked up from germline, CDR1 is LNHDA and CDR2 is SQIVND (reference sequence). V lost 7 bases and J 5 bases, leaving 11 bases between the germline ends. This chain's CDR3 is CASMKLSTEAFF. The DNA for the CDR3 is TGTGCCAGTATGAAGCTTTCGACTGAAGCTTTCTTT.

This clonotype was observed once. The V gene is TRBV6-1, the J gene TRBJ2-7, with D unclear. The germline CDR1 and CDR2 sequences are MNHNS and SASEGT. Trimming shortened V by 2 bases and J by 4 bases, and 9 bases separated the two germline ends. The CDR3 runs to 13 residues. The CDR3 DNA reads TGTGCCAGCAGTGAATCCCAATGGTACGAGCAGTACTTC. Translating gives CASSESQWYEQYF.

This clonotype was seen many times. The chain links TRBV20-1 to TRBJ2-1; D not certain. This CDR3 is built from 16 residues. Germline V gives CDR1 DFQATT, CDR2 SNEGSKA (reference sequence). Trimming shortened V by 0 bases and J by 0 bases, and 12 bases separated the two germline ends. The CDR3 coding sequence is TGCAGTGCTAGAGATGGTGGCCAGAGCTCCTACAATGAGCAGTTCTTC. Its translation: CSARDGGQSSYNEQFF.

This clonotype was detected a few times. This sequence joins TRBV20-1 and TRBJ2-5, with D maybe TRBD1 (5 bases). Germline V lookup: CDR1 DFQATT, CDR2 SNEGSKA (reference sequence). V gave up 5 bases and J gave up 2 bases, with 9 bases separating them. The CDR3 has 12 residues. The CDR3 DNA is TGCAGTGCTCAAGACAGTCAAGAGACCCAGTACTTC. It yields the protein CSAQDSQETQYF.

This clonotype showed up many times. The chain links TRBV29-1 to TRBJ2-2, with a weak D call TRBD2 (6 bases). Germline values: CDR1 SQVTM, CDR2 ANQGSEA. The CDR3 is made up of 13 amino acids. The ends were cut back, 7 bases at V and 4 bases at J, with 13 bases in the middle. This CDR3 is CSALKGGTGELFF. Here the CDR3 DNA reads TGCAGCGCCCTCAAGGGAGGCACCGGGGAGCTGTTTTTT.

V gene TRBV20-1 combines with J gene TRBJ2-7; 7 nucleotides line up with TRBD2. The germline gives CDR1 DFQATT, CDR2 SNEGSKA (reference sequence). Germline trimming cut 0 bases from V and 3 bases from J; bases unmatched to any gene: 11. The CDR3 has 16 amino acids. The CDR3 coding sequence is TGCAGTGCTAGAGACTTACTAGCGCCTTACTACTACGAGCAGTACTTC. This codes for CSARDLLAPYYYEQYF.

The rearrangement links TRBV3-1 to TRBJ2-5, with D unclear. In germline, CDR1 is LGHDT, CDR2 YNNKEL (reference sequence). V dropped 2 bases and J dropped 5 bases, with 9 bases sitting between them. The CDR3 has 13 amino acids. The CDR3 region has the DNA TGTGCCAGCAGCCAACGCCAATGGGAGACCCAGTACTTC. Protein product: CASSQRQWETQYF.

Ten or more counts support this clonotype. V gene TRBV20-1 combines with J gene TRBJ2-1, with 11 bases aligning to TRBD2. Germline-derived CDR1 and CDR2 are DFQATT and SNEGSKA (reference sequence). The CDR3 is 16 amino acids. Trimming at V came to 1 base and at J to 5 bases, leaving 7 bases not matched to a gene. CDR3 amino acids: CSARGDGTSGHNEQFF. DNA for the CDR3: TGCAGTGCTAGAGGGGACGGGACTAGCGGCCACAATGAGCAGTTCTTC.

This clonotype was detected ten times or more. The chain joins TRBV19 to TRBJ2-5; D is possibly TRBD2 (5 bases). The CDR3 length is 12 residues. Germline CDR1 LNHDA, CDR2 SQIVND (reference sequence). V gave up 8 bases and J gave up 3 bases, with 10 bases separating them. The CDR3 region is CASSDWEETQYF. Written as DNA, the CDR3 is TGTGCCAGTTCGGACTGGGAAGAGACCCAGTACTTC.

This clonotype was observed a single time. A much larger clone differs from this one at a single base, so this may be a read error. The CDR3 DNA reads TGTGCCACCAGTCCTTGGGTCTCTGGGGCCAACGTCCTGACTTTC. Its protein product is CATSPWVSGANVLTF. The chain combines TRBV19 with TRBJ2-6; no clear D gene. CDR3 size: 15 residues. Trimming removed 10 bases at V and 0 bases at J, with 13 bases between. The germline CDR1 and CDR2 sequences are LNHDA and SQIVND (reference sequence). The entire variable domain, with the rest obtained from reference TRBV19 and TRBJ2-6, is as follows: DGGITQSPKYLFRKEGQNVTLSCEQNLNHDAMYWYRQDPGQGLRLIYYSQIVNDFQKGDIAEGYSVSREKKESFPLTVTSAQKNPTAFYLCATSPWVSGANVLTFGAGSRLTVL.

In its sample, this clonotype was seen a few times. The chain employs TRBV5-4 and TRBJ2-1; 9 nucleotides line up with TRBD2. After removal of 0 bases from V and 6 bases from J, the junction contained 4 bases not matched to a gene. Germline V gene lookup returns CDR1 SGHNT and CDR2 YYREEE (reference sequence). CDR3 length: 15 amino acids. CDR3: CASSLGREGLNEQFF. The DNA for the CDR3 is TGTGCCAGCAGCTTGGGGCGGGAGGGCCTCAATGAGCAGTTCTTC.

Comments on this clonotype: A far larger clone is just one base off, so this is likely a read error. The chain couples TRBV5-8 to TRBJ1-1; a weak D match, TRBD1 (5 bases). The V end was cut by 1 base, the J end by 6 bases, with 19 bases between. CDR1 SGHTS and CDR2 YDEGEE come from the germline V gene. CDR3 length equals 16 residues. In DNA form, the CDR3 reads TGTGCCAGCAGCTTGCCCAGGGACGCCCTCACCGCTGAAGCTTTCTTT. It encodes CASSLPRDALTAEAFF.

Of note for this clonotype: This may arise from a read error, as a much more abundant clone is one base away. Here the CDR3 omits its conserved ending phenylalanine or tryptophan, so a read error is the likely source. This chain connects TRBV3-1 to TRBJ1-2; possibly TRBD1 for D (5 bases). There are 14 residues in the CDR3. CDR1 LGHDT and CDR2 YNNKEL come from the germline V gene (reference sequence). Trimming stripped 1 base from V and 6 bases from J, with 12 bases between. The CDR3 reads CASSQGGGFDGYTS. The DNA of the CDR3 is TGTGCCAGCAGCCAAGGGGGGGGGTTCGATGGCTACACCTCC.

There are many counts of this clonotype. V usage is TRBV7-9 and J usage is TRBJ2-1; D not certain. Trimming removed 1 base at V and 8 bases at J, with 3 bases between. CDR1 is SEHNR and CDR2 is FQNEAQ in the germline V gene (reference sequence). The CDR3 spans 11 residues. The CDR3 loop reads CASSLGDEQFF. CDR3 nucleotide sequence: TGTGCCAGCAGCTTAGGGGATGAGCAGTTCTTC.

This clonotype was counted ten times or more. The chain links TRBV7-9 to TRBJ2-3; D is undetermined. This CDR3 is 11 amino acids long. Germline V gene data show CDR1 as SEHNR and CDR2 as FQNEAQ (reference sequence). V was trimmed by 6 bases and J by 5 bases, leaving 6 bases between them. For the CDR3, the DNA is TGTGCCAGCAGTTCTTTAGATACGCAGTATTTT. Protein product: CASSSLDTQYF.

In this sample, this clonotype turned up a few times. A much larger clone lies one base from this, so it may be a read error. The CDR3 here is CSARDPTSPGGLFF. The CDR3 DNA reads as TGCAGTGCTAGAGATCCGACTAGCCCCGGGGGGCTGTTTTTT. V usage is TRBV20-1 and J usage is TRBJ2-2, with 7 positions matching TRBD2. The germline gives CDR1 DFQATT, CDR2 SNEGSKA (reference sequence). The CDR3 sequence is 14 residues long.

This clonotype showed up many times. This chain links TRBV2 with TRBJ2-6; D is uncertain. CDR1 is SNHLY and CDR2 is FYNNEI in the germline V gene. There are 14 residues in the CDR3. V was shortened by 2 bases and J by 0 bases, with 2 bases between the two germline ends. The CDR3 region is CASSEISGANVLTF. The CDR3 nucleotides read TGTGCCAGCAGTGAAATCTCTGGGGCCAACGTCCTGACTTTC.

Many counts were recorded for this clonotype. CDR3 region: CASSSSDRGAYEQYF. For the CDR3, the DNA is TGTGCCAGCAGTTCGTCGGACAGGGGCGCCTACGAGCAGTACTTC. V usage is TRBV12-3 or TRBV12-4 and J usage is TRBJ2-7, with 9 bases lining up with TRBD1. The CDR3 sequence is 15 residues long. V lost 4 bases to trimming and J lost 2 bases; unmatched junction nucleotides: 6.

The chain recombines TRBV2 with TRBJ1-2, with D possibly TRBD1 on 6 matching bases. This CDR3 region has 13 residues. Germline CDR1 reads SNHLY; CDR2 reads FYNNEI. The ends were cut back, 2 bases at V and 5 bases at J, with 9 bases in the middle. The chain's CDR3 is CASSEKDRYGYTF. In nucleotides, the CDR3 is TGTGCCAGCAGTGAAAAGGACAGATATGGCTACACCTTC.